The 6 T cell receptor beta chains listed next were all sequenced from one sample in a study of CD8+ T cells in alopecia areata. Noted treatment: oral pan-JAK inhibitor, 5-10 mg twice daily. Extraction of RNA preceded its reverse transcription into cDNA, which served as the sequencing template. Repertoires were generated with immunoSEQ multiplex PCR, while TCRdb's copy carries only in-frame clones and drops some. The sample holds 110,000 to 150,000 clones, roughly four fifths seen once. Sample: CD8+ T cells sorted from blood, taken at week 4, from a patient treated with tofacitinib. The source of these receptors is a human donor with alopecia areata.

The chain carries TRBV4-1 and TRBJ2-1, with a tentative D call TRBD1 (6 bases). Trimming removed 5 bases at V and 6 bases at J, with 14 bases between. Germline V gene lookup returns CDR1 MGHRA and CDR2 YSYEKL. The CDR3 runs 14 residues. The DNA for the CDR3 is TGCGCCAGCAGCTCCCGGGACAACCTCAATGAGCAGTTCTTC. This sequence encodes CASSSRDNLNEQFF.

The chain joins TRBV7-9 to TRBJ2-7; D might be TRBD1 (6 bases). This CDR3 has 14 residues. With 5 bases removed from V and 7 bases from J, the gap between germline ends came to 18 bases. Germline V lookup: CDR1 SEHNR, CDR2 FQNEAQ (reference sequence). The CDR3 nucleotides are TGTGCCAGCAGCAGGGACACTCTTATATGGGAGCAGTACTTC. It yields the protein CASSRDTLIWEQYF.

The V gene is TRBV19, the J gene TRBJ2-5; 8 positions match TRBD2. J was trimmed by 4 bases and V by 5 bases; bases with no gene match: 15. This CDR3 is 17 amino acids long. Germline CDR1 is LNHDA and CDR2 is SQIVND (reference sequence). The CDR3 region has the DNA TGTGCCAGTAGTCTGATAGCGGGGATCCTCCCCGGAGAGACCCAGTACTTC. This gives the protein CASSLIAGILPGETQYF.

V and J are TRBV7-9 and TRBJ1-5; 7 bases match TRBD1. CDR1 is SEHNR, CDR2 FQNEAQ, per germline (reference sequence). The CDR3 consists of 14 residues. Trimming took 5 bases from V and 6 from J; bases not matched to a gene: 7. CDR3 amino acids: CASSLTGDGQPQHF. The CDR3 coding sequence is TGTGCCAGCAGCCTTACAGGGGACGGTCAGCCCCAGCATTTT.

The chain joins TRBV29-1 to TRBJ2-3, with D uncertain. The length of the CDR3 is 14 residues. V was cut by 4 bases and J by 2 bases, with 13 bases left in between. Germline CDR1 SQVTM, CDR2 ANQGSEA. CDR3 in amino acids: CSVGASDLTDTQYF. DNA for the CDR3: TGCAGCGTTGGGGCCTCCGACCTCACAGATACGCAGTATTTT.

The genes are TRBV27 and TRBJ2-2; TRBD1 matches 7 bases. This CDR3 is built from 14 residues. CDR1 and CDR2 from the germline V gene are MNHEY and SMNVEV (reference sequence). With 8 bases clipped from V and 2 bases from J, the junction kept 5 bases outside the gene matches. CDR3 in DNA: TGTGCCAGCCGGACAGGCGATAACACCGGGGAGCTGTTTTTT. Translated, it gives CASRTGDNTGELFF.